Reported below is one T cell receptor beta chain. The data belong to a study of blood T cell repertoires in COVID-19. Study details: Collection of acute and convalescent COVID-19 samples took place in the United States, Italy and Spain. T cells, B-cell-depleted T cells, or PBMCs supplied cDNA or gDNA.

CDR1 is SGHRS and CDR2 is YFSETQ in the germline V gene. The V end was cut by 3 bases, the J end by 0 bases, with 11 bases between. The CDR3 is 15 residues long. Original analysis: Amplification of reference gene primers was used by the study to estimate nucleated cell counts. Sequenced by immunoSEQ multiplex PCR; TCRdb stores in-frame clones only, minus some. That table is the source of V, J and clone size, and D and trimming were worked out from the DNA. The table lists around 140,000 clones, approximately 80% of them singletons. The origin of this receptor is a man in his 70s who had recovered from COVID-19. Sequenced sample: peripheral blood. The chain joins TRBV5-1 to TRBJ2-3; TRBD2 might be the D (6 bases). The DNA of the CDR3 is TGCGCCAGCAGCTCATGGACTACTAGCACAGATACGCAGTATTTT. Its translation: CASSSWTTSTDTQYF.